These 10 T cell receptor beta chains were all obtained from the same sample, sequenced in a study of T cells after yellow fever vaccination. Each CDR3 protein is one row after TCRdb ran MiXCR on the 5' RACE reads. The profile shows over 250,000 distinct CDR3 sequences, over 4.5% of them singletons. Sequences were derived from CD4+ T cells sorted from PBMCs, sampled on the day of the yellow fever booster vaccination. These receptors all stem from a man aged 18-30 years who received the YFV17D yellow fever vaccine.

The J gene is TRBJ2-2, the V gene TRBV5-5; a weak D match, TRBD2 (6 bases). Per the germline V gene, CDR1 is SGHKS and CDR2 is YYEKEE (reference sequence). The length of the CDR3 is 14 residues. The ends were cut back, 3 bases at V and 4 bases at J, with 10 bases in the middle. CDR3 amino acids: CASSWQGGTGELFF. DNA for the CDR3: TGTGCCAGCAGCTGGCAGGGAGGCACCGGGGAGCTGTTTTTT.

In this sample, this clonotype turned up a few times. The chain recombines TRBV4-3 with TRBJ2-1, with 7 positions matching TRBD2. Germline V gene lookup returns CDR1 LGHNA and CDR2 YSLEER. J gave up 7 bases and V 4 bases, and 10 bases lay outside the gene matches. The CDR3 is made up of 15 amino acids. In DNA, the CDR3 is TGCGCCAGCAGCCCCAGGTTGCTAGCGGCAAATGAGCAGTTCTTC. It yields the protein CASSPRLLAANEQFF.

The chain carries TRBV6-5 and TRBJ2-3; D could derive from TRBD1 or TRBD2 (6 bases each). CDR1 is MNHEY and CDR2 is SVGAGI in the germline V gene. The CDR3 covers 15 residues. Trimming removed 8 bases at V and 2 bases at J, with 17 bases between. Here the CDR3 reads CASGYRGPSTDTQYF. CDR3 nucleotide sequence: TGTGCCAGCGGCTATCGGGGGCCTTCCACAGATACGCAGTATTTT.

The chain combines TRBV18 with TRBJ1-5; D not resolved. Germline V lookup: CDR1 KGHSH, CDR2 LQKENI. Trimming removed 2 bases from V and 0 bases from J, with 8 bases in between. The CDR3 covers 15 residues. The CDR3 protein is CASSPGGISNQPQHF. CDR3 bases: TGTGCCAGCTCACCAGGAGGAATTAGCAATCAGCCCCAGCATTTT.

Only a few counts were recorded for this clonotype. V gene TRBV6-5 combines with J gene TRBJ1-5; D might be TRBD1 (5 bases). The CDR3 loop spans 14 amino acids. Trimming removed 6 bases at V and 4 bases at J, with 13 bases between. The germline CDR1 and CDR2 sequences are MNHEY and SVGAGI. As DNA, the CDR3 is TGTGCCAGCAGAGGTGAGACAGATAATCAGCCCCAGCATTTT. This translates into CASRGETDNQPQHF.

This clonotype was picked up a small number of times. J is TRBJ1-2 and V is TRBV5-6, with D uncertain. CDR1 and CDR2 (germline): SGHDT, YYEEEE. The CDR3 extends over 13 amino acids. V gave up 0 bases and J gave up 0 bases, with 3 bases separating them. CDR3 loop: CASSLATNYGYTF. The CDR3 DNA sequence: TGTGCCAGCAGCTTGGCAACTAACTATGGCTACACCTTC.

The V and J genes are TRBV5-1 and TRBJ2-3, with 7 bases aligning to TRBD1. Germline V lookup: CDR1 SGHRS, CDR2 YFSETQ. The CDR3 totals 16 residues. V shed 4 bases, J shed 4 bases, and the junction held 12 bases outside the gene matches. The CDR3 nucleotides are TGCGCCAGCAGCCTGGACAGGCTGGATAATGCAGATACGCAGTATTTT. It translates to CASSLDRLDNADTQYF.

At least ten counts were recorded for this clonotype. The chain uses TRBV12-3 or TRBV12-4 and TRBJ1-5, with TRBD1 identical over 7 bases. V was clipped by 3 bases and J by 4 bases; unmatched bases: 3. This CDR3 has 14 amino acids. The CDR3 DNA sequence: TGTGCCAGCAGTTTCTCAGGGGGGAATCAGCCCCAGCATTTT. Amino acids: CASSFSGGNQPQHF.

The rearrangement uses TRBV4-3 and TRBJ2-5, with a possible D match to TRBD2 (6 bases). The V and J ends lost 4 bases and 1 base respectively, with 13 bases between them. The CDR3 spans 15 residues. Germline CDR1 reads LGHNA; CDR2 reads YSLEER. Here the CDR3 reads CASSRGRGTQETQYF. CDR3 sequence (DNA): TGCGCCAGCAGCCGAGGGCGGGGCACCCAAGAGACCCAGTACTTC.

This sequence joins TRBV5-1 and TRBJ2-1; unclear D gene. V was clipped by 0 bases and J by 7 bases, with 14 bases between them. The CDR3 has 15 residues. CDR1 is SGHRS and CDR2 is YFSETQ in the germline V gene. The CDR3, as DNA: TGCGCCAGCAGCTTGGTGGCCGCCCCGGAGAATGAGCAGTTCTTC. As protein: CASSLVAAPENEQFF.